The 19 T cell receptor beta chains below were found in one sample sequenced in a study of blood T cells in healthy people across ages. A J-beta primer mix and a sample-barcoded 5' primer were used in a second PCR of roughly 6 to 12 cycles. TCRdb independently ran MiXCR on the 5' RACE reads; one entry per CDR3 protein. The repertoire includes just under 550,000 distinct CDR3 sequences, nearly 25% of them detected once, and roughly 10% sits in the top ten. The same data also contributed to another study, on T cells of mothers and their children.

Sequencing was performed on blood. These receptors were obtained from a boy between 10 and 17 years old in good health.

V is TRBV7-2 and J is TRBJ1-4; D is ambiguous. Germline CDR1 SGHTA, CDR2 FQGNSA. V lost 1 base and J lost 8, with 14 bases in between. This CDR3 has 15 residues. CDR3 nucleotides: TGTGCCAGCAGCTTAGACCCGGGTCCAGAGGAAAAACTGTTTTTT. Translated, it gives CASSLDPGPEEKLFF.

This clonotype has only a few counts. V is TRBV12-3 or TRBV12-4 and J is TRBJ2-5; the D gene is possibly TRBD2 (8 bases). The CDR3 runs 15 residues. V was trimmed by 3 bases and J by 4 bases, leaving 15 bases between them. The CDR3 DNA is TGTGCCAGCAGTTTCCGGGACAGCGGGAGAGAGACCCAGTACTTC. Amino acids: CASSFRDSGRETQYF.

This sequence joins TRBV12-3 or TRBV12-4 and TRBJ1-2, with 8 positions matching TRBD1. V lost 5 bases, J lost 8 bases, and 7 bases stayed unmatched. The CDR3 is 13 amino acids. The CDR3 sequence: CASSRGQGTGYTF. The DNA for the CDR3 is TGTGCCAGCAGTCGCGGACAGGGTACGGGCTACACCTTC.

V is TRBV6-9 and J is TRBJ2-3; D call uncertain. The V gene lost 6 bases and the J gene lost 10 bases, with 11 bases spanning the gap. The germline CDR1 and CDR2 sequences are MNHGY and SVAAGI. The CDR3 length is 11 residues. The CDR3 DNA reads TGTGCCAGCAGCCCCCAACTGCCGCAGTATTTT. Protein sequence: CASSPQLPQYF.

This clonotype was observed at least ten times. The CDR3 protein is CASSLAFSGTRVGEQFF. The CDR3 nucleotides are TGTGCCAGCAGCTTAGCGTTTTCTGGGACTAGAGTCGGTGAGCAGTTCTTC. This chain uses TRBV7-2 with TRBJ2-5; 8 bases are shared with TRBD2. The last part of the DNA fits TRBJ2-1 better; the J call may be wrong. The CDR3 runs 17 residues. Germline V lookup: CDR1 SGHTA, CDR2 FQGNSA.

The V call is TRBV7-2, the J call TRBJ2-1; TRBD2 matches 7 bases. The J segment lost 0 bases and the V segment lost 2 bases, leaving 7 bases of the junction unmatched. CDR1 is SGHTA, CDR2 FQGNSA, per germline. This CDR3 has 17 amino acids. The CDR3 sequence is CASSLTVGRASYNEQFF. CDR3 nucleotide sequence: TGTGCCAGCAGCTTAACGGTGGGGAGGGCCTCCTACAATGAGCAGTTCTTC.

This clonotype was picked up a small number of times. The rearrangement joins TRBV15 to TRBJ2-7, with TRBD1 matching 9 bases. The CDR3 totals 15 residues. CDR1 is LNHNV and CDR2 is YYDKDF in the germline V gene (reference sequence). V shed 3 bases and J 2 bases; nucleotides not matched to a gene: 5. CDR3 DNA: TGTGCCACCAGCAGGGAGGGACAGGGCCCCTACGAGCAGTACTTC. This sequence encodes CATSREGQGPYEQYF. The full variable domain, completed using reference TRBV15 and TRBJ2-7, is DAMVIQNPRYQVTQFGKPVTLSCSQTLNHNVMYWYQQKSSQAPKLLFHYYDKDFNNEADTPDNFQSRRPNTSFCFLDIRSPGLGDTAMYLCATSREGQGPYEQYFGPGTRLTVT.

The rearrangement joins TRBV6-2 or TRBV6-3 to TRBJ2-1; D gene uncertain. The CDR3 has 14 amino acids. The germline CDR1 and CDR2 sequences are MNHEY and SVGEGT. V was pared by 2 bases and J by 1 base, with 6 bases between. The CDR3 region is CASSYPGSYNEQFF. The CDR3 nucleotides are TGTGCCAGCAGTTACCCGGGTTCCTACAATGAGCAGTTCTTC.

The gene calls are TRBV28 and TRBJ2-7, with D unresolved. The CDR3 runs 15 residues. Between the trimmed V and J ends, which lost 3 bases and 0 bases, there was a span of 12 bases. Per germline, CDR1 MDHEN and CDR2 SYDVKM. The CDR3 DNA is TGTGCCAGCAGTTTCGGTTGGCCGAGCTCCTACGAGCAGTACTTC. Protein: CASSFGWPSSYEQYF.

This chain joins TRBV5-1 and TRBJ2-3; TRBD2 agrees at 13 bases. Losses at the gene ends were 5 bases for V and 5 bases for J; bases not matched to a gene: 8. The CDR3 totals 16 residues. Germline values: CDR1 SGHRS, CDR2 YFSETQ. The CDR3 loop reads CASRVGTSGNIDTQYF. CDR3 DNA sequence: TGCGCCAGCAGGGTCGGGACTAGCGGGAACATAGATACGCAGTATTTT.

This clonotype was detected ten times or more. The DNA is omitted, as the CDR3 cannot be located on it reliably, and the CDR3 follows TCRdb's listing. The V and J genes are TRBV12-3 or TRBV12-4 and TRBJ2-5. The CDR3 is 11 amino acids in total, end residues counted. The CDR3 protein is CASSFLETQYF.

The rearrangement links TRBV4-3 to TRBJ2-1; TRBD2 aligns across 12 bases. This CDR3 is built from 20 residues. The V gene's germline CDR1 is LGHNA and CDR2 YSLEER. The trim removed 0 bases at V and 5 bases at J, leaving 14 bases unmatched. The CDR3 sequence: CASSQDAPSGRALRNNEQFF. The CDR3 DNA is TGCGCCAGCAGCCAAGATGCTCCTAGCGGGAGGGCCCTCAGGAACAATGAGCAGTTCTTC.

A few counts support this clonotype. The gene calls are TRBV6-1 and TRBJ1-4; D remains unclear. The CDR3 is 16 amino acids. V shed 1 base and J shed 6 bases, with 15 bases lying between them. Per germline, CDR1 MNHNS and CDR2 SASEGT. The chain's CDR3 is CASSEGWSGLYEKLFF. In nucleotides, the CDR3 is TGTGCCAGCAGTGAAGGTTGGTCAGGACTTTATGAAAAACTGTTTTTT.

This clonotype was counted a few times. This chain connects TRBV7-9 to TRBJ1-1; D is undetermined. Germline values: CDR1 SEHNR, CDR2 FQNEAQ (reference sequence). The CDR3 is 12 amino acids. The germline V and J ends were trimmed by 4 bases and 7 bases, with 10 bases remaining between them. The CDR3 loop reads CASSSNVGEAFF. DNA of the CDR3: TGTGCCAGCAGCTCCAACGTCGGTGAAGCTTTCTTT.

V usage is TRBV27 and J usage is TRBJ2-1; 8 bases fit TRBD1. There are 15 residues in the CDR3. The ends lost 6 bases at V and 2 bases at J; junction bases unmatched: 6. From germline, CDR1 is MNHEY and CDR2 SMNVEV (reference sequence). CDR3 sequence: CASRGLQGAYNEQFF. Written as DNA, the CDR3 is TGTGCCAGCAGAGGATTACAGGGGGCCTACAATGAGCAGTTCTTC.

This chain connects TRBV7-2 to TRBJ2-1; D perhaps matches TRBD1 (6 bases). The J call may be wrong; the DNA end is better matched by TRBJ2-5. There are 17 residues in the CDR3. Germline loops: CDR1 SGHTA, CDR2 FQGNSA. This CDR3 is CASSLTLSYRVVETQYF. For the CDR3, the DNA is TGTGCCAGCAGCCTCACCCTCTCTTACAGGGTTGTTGAGACCCAGTACTTC.

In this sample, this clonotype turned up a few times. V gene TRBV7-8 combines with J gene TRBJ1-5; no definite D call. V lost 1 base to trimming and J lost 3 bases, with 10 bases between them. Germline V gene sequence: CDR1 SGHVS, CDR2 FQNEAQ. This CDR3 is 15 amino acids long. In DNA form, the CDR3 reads TGTGCCAGCAGCTTAGAGAGGCACCCCAATCAGCCCCAGCATTTT. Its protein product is CASSLERHPNQPQHF.

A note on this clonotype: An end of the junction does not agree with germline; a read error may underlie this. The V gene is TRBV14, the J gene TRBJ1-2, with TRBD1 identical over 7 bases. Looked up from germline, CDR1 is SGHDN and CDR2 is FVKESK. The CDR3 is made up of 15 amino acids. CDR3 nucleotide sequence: TGTGCCGGCAGCCAACTGACAGGGAAAATGTCTGGCTACACCTTC. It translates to CAGSQLTGKMSGYTF.

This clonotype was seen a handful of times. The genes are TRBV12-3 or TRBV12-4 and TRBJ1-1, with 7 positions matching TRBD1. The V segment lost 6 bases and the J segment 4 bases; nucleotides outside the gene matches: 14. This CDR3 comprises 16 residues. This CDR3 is CASSRIDRVRGTEAFF. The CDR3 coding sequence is TGTGCCAGCAGCCGAATAGACAGGGTGAGGGGCACTGAAGCTTTCTTT.